The T cell receptor (beta chain) described here comes from a study of OX40 agonist ivuxolimab in advanced cancers. The germline CDR1 and CDR2 sequences are SQVTM and ANQGSEA. The CDR3 is 13 residues long. Losses at the gene ends were 7 bases for V and 5 bases for J; bases not matched to a gene: 11. The table came from immunoSEQ multiplex PCR; TCRdb's copy has only in-frame clones and leaves some out. The sample consists of approximately 77,000 clones, 90% of them appearing once. This chain connects TRBV29-1 to TRBJ2-7; TRBD1 matches at 7 bases. The source was CD4+ or CD8+ T cells sorted from blood, collected in a trial of the OX40 agonist ivuxolimab. The sequence was collected from an adult with an advanced solid tumor such as melanoma, head and neck, liver or kidney cancer. The CDR3 loop is CSGLGGPGHEQYF. CDR3 nucleotide sequence: TGCAGCGGCCTAGGGGGCCCGGGACACGAGCAGTACTTC.